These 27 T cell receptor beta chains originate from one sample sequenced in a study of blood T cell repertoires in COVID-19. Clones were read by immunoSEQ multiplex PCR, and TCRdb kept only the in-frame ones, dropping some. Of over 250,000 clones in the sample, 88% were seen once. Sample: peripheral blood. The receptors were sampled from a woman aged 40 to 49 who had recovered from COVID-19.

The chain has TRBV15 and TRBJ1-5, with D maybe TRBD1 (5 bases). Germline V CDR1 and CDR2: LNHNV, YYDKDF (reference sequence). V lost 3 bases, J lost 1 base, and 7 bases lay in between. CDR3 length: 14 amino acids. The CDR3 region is CATSRGQSNQPQHF. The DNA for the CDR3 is TGTGCCACCAGCAGGGGGCAGAGCAATCAGCCCCAGCATTTT.

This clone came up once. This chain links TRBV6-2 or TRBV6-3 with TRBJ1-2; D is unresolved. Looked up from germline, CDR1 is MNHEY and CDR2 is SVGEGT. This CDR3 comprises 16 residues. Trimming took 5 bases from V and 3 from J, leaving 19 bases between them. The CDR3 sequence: CASSPPDGRRHYGYTF. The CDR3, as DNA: TGTGCCAGCAGTCCCCCCGATGGGCGGAGGCACTATGGCTACACCTTC.

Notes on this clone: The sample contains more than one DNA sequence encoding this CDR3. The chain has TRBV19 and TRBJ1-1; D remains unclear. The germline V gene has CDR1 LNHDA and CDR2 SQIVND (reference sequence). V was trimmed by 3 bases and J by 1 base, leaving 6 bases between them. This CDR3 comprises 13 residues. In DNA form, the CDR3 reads TGTGCCAGTAGTATCGGTCCGAACACTGAAGCTTTCTTT. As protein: CASSIGPNTEAFF.

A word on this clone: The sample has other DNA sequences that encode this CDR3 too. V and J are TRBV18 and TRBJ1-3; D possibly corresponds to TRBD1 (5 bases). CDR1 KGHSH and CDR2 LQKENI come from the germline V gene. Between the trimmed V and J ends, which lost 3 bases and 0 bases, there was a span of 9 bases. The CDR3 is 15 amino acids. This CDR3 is CASSPEGLSGNTIYF. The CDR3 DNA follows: TGTGCCAGCTCACCCGAGGGACTCTCTGGAAACACCATATATTTT.

CDR3 DNA sequence: TGTGCCAGCAGCCAGCAGACGGGAGGGACTGAAGCTTTCTTT. It translates to CASSQQTGGTEAFF. The chain combines TRBV14 with TRBJ1-1; D is uncertain. This CDR3 is 14 amino acids long. V was clipped by 3 bases and J by 5 bases, with 13 bases between them. CDR1 is SGHDN and CDR2 is FVKESK in the germline V gene.

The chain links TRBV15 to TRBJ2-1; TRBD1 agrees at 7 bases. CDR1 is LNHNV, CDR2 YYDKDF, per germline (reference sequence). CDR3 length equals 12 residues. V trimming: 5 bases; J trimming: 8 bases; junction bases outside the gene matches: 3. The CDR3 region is CATSRQGDEQFF. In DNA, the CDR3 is TGTGCCACCAGCCGCCAGGGGGATGAGCAGTTCTTC.

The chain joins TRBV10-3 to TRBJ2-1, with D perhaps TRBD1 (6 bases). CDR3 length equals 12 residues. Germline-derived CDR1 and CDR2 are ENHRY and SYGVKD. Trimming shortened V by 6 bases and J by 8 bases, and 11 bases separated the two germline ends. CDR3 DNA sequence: TGTGCCATCAGCCCCAGGGGAGATGAGCAGTTCTTC. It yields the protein CAISPRGDEQFF.

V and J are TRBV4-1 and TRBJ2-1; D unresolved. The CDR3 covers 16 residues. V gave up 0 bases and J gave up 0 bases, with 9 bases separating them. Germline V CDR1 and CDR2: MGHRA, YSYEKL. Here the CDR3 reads CASSQERGSSYNEQFF. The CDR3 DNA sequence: TGCGCCAGCAGCCAAGAACGAGGTAGCTCCTACAATGAGCAGTTCTTC.

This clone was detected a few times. CDR3 sequence (DNA): TGTGCCAGCTCACCAGATCTGGGAGGGACTGAAGCTTTCTTT. It is translated as CASSPDLGGTEAFF. This sequence joins TRBV18 and TRBJ1-1; no clear D gene. The CDR3 consists of 14 residues. Trimming pared 2 bases from V and 5 bases from J, leaving 12 bases between. CDR1 KGHSH and CDR2 LQKENI come from the germline V gene.

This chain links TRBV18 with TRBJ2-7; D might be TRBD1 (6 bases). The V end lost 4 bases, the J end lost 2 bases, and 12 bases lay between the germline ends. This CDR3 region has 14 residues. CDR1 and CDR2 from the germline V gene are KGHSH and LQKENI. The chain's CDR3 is CASSHRDTPYEQYF. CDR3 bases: TGTGCCAGCTCACACCGGGACACCCCCTACGAGCAGTACTTC.

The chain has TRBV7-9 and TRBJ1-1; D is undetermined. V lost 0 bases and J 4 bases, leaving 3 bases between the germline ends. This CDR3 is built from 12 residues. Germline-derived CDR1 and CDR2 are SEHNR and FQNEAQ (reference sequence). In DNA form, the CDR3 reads TGTGCCAGCAGCTTAGCGAGCACTGAAGCTTTCTTT. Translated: CASSLASTEAFF. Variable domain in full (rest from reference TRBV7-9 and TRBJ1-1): DTGVSQNPRHKITKRGQNVTFRCDPISEHNRLYWYRQTLGQGPEFLTYFQNEAQLEKSRLLSDRFSAERPKGSFSTLEIQRTEQGDSAMYLCASSLASTEAFFGQGTRLTVV.

The CDR3 nucleotides are TGTGCCGCCAGGGGGAACACCGGGGAGCTGTTTTTT. Protein sequence: CAARGNTGELFF. The V and J genes are TRBV10-3 and TRBJ2-2; tentative D call: TRBD1 (6 bases). Germline CDR1 is ENHRY and CDR2 is SYGVKD. The CDR3 is 12 amino acids. The V gene lost 11 bases and the J gene lost 1 base, with 8 bases spanning the gap.

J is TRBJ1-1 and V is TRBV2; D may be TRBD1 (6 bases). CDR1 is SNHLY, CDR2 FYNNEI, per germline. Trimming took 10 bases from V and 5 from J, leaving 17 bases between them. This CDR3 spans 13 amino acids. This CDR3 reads CATLGQGRTEAFF. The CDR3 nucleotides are TGTGCCACCCTAGGGCAGGGGCGGACTGAAGCTTTCTTT.

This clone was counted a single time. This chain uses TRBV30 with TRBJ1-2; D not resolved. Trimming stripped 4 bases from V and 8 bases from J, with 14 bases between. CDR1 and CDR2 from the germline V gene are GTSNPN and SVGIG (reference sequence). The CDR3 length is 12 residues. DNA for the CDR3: TGTGCCTGGAAATGGCAGTCGGGAGGCTACACCTTC. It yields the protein CAWKWQSGGYTF.

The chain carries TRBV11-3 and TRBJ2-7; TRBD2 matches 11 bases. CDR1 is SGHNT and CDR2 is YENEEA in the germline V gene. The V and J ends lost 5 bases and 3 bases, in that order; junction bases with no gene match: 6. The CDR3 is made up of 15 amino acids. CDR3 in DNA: TGTGCCAGCAGCCCCGCCGGGACTAGCGGCTACGAGCAGTACTTC. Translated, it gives CASSPAGTSGYEQYF.

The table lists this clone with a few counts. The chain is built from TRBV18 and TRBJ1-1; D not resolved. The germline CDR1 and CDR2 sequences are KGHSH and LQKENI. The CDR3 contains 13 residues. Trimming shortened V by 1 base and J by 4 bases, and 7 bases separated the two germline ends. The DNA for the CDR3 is TGTGCCAGCTCACCACTGCGGGGCACTGAAGCTTTCTTT. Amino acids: CASSPLRGTEAFF.

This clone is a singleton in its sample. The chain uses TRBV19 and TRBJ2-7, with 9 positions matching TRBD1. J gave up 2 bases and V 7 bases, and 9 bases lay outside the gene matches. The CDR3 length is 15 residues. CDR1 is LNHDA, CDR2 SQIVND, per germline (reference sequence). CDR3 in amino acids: CASTEGTGRTYEQYF. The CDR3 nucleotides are TGTGCCAGTACCGAAGGGACAGGGAGGACCTACGAGCAGTACTTC.

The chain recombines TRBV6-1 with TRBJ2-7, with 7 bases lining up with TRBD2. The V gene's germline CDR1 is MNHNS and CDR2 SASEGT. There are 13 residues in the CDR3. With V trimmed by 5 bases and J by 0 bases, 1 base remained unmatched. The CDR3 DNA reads TGTGCCAGCAGTTCTAGCGGCTCCTACGAGCAGTACTTC. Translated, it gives CASSSSGSYEQYF.

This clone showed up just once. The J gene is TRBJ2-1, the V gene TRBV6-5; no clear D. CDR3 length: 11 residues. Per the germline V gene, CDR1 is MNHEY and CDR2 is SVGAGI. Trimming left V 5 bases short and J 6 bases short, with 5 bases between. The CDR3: CASSPLNEQFF. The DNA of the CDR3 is TGTGCCAGCAGTCCCCTCAATGAGCAGTTCTTC.

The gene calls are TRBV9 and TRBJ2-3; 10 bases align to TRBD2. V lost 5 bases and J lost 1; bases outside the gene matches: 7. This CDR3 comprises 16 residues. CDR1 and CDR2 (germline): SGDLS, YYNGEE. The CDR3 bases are TGTGCCAGCAGGGGGACTAGCGAAAAAGGCACAGATACGCAGTATTTT. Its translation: CASRGTSEKGTDTQYF.

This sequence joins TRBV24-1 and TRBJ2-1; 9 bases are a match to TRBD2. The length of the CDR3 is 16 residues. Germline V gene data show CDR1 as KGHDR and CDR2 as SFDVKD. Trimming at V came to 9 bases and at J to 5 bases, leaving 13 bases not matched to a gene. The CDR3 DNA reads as TGTGCCACCGCAACCCGGGGGCGGGAGGGACACAATGAGCAGTTCTTC. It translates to CATATRGREGHNEQFF.

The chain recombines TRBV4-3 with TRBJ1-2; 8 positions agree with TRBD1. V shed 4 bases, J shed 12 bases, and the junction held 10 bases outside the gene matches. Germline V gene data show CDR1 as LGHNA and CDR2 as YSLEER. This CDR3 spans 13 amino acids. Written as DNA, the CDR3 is TGCGCCAGCAGCCCCCGAGGACAGGGAGGACACACCTTC. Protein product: CASSPRGQGGHTF.

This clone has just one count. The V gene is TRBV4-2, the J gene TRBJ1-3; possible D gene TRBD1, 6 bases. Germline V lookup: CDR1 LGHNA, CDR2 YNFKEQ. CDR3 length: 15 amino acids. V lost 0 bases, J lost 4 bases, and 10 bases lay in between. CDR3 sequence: CASSQEGGPGNTIYF. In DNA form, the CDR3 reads TGTGCCAGCAGCCAAGAGGGGGGGCCGGGAAACACCATATATTTT.

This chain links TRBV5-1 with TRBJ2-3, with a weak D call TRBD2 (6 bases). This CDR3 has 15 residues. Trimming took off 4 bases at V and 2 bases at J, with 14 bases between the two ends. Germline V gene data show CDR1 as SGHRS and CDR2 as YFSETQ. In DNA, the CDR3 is TGCGCCAGCAGCCCCAGCGGGCAGCCCACAGATACGCAGTATTTT. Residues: CASSPSGQPTDTQYF.

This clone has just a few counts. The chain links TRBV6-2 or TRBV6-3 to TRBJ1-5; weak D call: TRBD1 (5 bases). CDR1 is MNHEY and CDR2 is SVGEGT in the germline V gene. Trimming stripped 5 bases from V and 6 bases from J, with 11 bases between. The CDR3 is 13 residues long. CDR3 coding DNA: TGTGCCAGCAGTCGACCGACAGTTCAGCCCCAGCATTTT. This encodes CASSRPTVQPQHF.

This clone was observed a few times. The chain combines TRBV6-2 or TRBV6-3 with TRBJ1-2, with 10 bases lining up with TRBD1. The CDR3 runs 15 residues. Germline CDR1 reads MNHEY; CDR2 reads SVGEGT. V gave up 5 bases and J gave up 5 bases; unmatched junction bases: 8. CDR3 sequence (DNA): TGTGCCAGCAGTCGGCTGGGACAGGGGTTTTATGGCTACACCTTC. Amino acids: CASSRLGQGFYGYTF.

The CDR3 here is CASSLAASYNEQFF. Written as DNA, the CDR3 is TGTGCCAGCAGCTTGGCAGCGAGCTACAATGAGCAGTTCTTC. This chain uses TRBV5-4 with TRBJ2-1; unclear D gene. Germline V gives CDR1 SGHNT, CDR2 YYREEE (reference sequence). This CDR3 has 14 residues. V was cut by 0 bases and J by 3 bases, with 7 bases left in between.